The 9 T cell receptor beta chains below all came from one sample that was sequenced in a study of shared clonotypes between healthy human individuals. Repertoires were generated with immunoSEQ multiplex PCR, while TCRdb's copy carries only in-frame clones and drops some. The sample includes roughly 320,000 clones, roughly 91% of them seen just once. Sequencing was done on a sample of memory CD8+ T cells sorted from blood. Subset described: CD45RO+ cells pooled with CCR7-negative TemRA cells. These receptors were obtained from a man aged 18 to 30 in good health.

V usage is TRBV7-8 and J usage is TRBJ1-3, with a possible D match to TRBD1 (5 bases). The CDR3 loop spans 15 amino acids. The ends were cut back, 5 bases at V and 0 bases at J, with 11 bases in the middle. CDR1 and CDR2 (germline): SGHVS, FQNEAQ. DNA for the CDR3: TGTGCCAGCAGCCGGAAACAGGACTCTGGAAACACCATATATTTT. It is translated as CASSRKQDSGNTIYF. The complete variable domain, with remaining parts taken from reference TRBV7-8 and TRBJ1-3, reads GAGVSQSPRYKVAKRGQDVALRCDPISGHVSLFWYQQALGQGPEFLTYFQNEAQLDKSGLPSDRFFAERPEGSVSTLKIQRTQQEDSAVYLCASSRKQDSGNTIYFGEGSWLTVV.

The CDR3 loop reads CASSLGGPKNIQYF. CDR3 coding DNA: TGTGCCAGCAGCTTGGGAGGGCCCAAAAACATTCAGTACTTC. The chain combines TRBV5-6 with TRBJ2-4; TRBD2 is a possible D gene (5 bases). The CDR3 length is 14 residues. Germline loops: CDR1 SGHDT, CDR2 YYEEEE. Between the trimmed V and J ends, which lost 0 bases and 2 bases, there was a span of 6 bases.

The V gene is TRBV4-1, the J gene TRBJ2-7, with D possibly TRBD2 on 6 matching bases. Between the trimmed V and J ends, which lost 4 bases and 4 bases, there was a span of 17 bases. The CDR3 has 15 residues. Germline values: CDR1 MGHRA, CDR2 YSYEKL. The CDR3 region has the DNA TGCGCCAGCAGCCGGTTGCCGGGGGATCAGTACGAGCAGTACTTC. Translation gives CASSRLPGDQYEQYF.

The chain has TRBV5-6 and TRBJ2-3; D tentatively fits TRBD1 or TRBD2 (5 bases each). The CDR3 covers 16 residues. Deletions cut 5 bases from V and 2 bases from J, with 18 bases between. Germline V gene data show CDR1 as SGHDT and CDR2 as YYEEEE. CDR3 bases: TGTGCCAGCAGATTTATCCGGGACCTATTCACAGATACGCAGTATTTT. This encodes CASRFIRDLFTDTQYF.

This sequence joins TRBV10-2 and TRBJ2-1; TRBD1 matches 8 bases. CDR1 is WSHSY and CDR2 is SAAADI in the germline V gene. V shed 6 bases, J shed 0 bases, and the junction held 4 bases outside the gene matches. The CDR3 has 15 amino acids. The CDR3 sequence: CASRTGASSYNEQFF. The CDR3 nucleotides read TGCGCCAGCAGGACAGGGGCTAGCTCCTACAATGAGCAGTTCTTC.

The rearrangement links TRBV6-1 to TRBJ2-3; 12 nucleotides align to TRBD1. This CDR3 has 16 amino acids. CDR1 is MNHNS, CDR2 SASEGT, per germline. After removal of 4 bases from V and 4 bases from J, the junction contained 6 bases not matched to a gene. CDR3 DNA: TGTGCCAGCAGTGGTTCCGGGACAGGGGGCGCAGATACGCAGTATTTT. Its protein is CASSGSGTGGADTQYF.

The rearrangement links TRBV11-2 to TRBJ1-2; no clear D gene. Germline CDR1 reads SGHAT; CDR2 reads FQNNGV. This CDR3 region has 13 residues. Trimming took 1 base from V and 5 from J, leaving 8 bases between them. The CDR3 here is CASSLGTVYGYTF. CDR3 bases: TGTGCCAGCAGCTTAGGGACGGTTTATGGCTACACCTTC.

The chain uses TRBV7-9 and TRBJ1-3; unclear D gene. CDR1 SEHNR and CDR2 FQNEAQ come from the germline V gene (reference sequence). This CDR3 contains 14 residues. The V end was cut by 6 bases, the J end by 4 bases, with 13 bases between. The CDR3 sequence is CASSSDHEGNTIYF. CDR3 nucleotide sequence: TGTGCCAGCAGTTCAGACCATGAGGGAAACACCATATATTTT.

The rearrangement uses TRBV5-1 and TRBJ2-1; the match to TRBD2 covers 13 bases. Trimming at V came to 6 bases and at J to 10 bases, leaving 16 bases not matched to a gene. The germline gives CDR1 SGHRS, CDR2 YFSETQ. This CDR3 is built from 17 residues. For the CDR3, the DNA is TGCGCCAGCAAGGCTATCTTGGGACTAGCGGGATCCCAAGAGCAGTTCTTC. It encodes CASKAILGLAGSQEQFF.